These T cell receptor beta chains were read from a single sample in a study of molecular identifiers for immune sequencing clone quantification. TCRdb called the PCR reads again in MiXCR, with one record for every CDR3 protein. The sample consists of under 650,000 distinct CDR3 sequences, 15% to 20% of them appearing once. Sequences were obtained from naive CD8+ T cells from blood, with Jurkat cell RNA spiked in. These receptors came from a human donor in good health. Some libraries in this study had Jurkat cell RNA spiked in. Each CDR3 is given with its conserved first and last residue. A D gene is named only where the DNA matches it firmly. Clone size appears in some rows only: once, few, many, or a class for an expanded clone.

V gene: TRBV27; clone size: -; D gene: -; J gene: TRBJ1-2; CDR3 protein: CASSLRLASGYTF; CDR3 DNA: TGTGCCAGCAGTTTAAGGCTAGCTAGTGGCTACACCTTC
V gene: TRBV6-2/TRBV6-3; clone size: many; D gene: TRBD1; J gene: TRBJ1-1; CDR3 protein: CASNYRDRVFTEAFF; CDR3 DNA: TGTGCCAGCAATTACCGGGACAGGGTGTTCACTGAAGCTTTCTTT
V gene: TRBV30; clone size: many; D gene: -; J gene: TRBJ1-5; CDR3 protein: CAWSVQGGANQPQHF; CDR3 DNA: TGTGCCTGGAGTGTACAGGGTGGCGCCAATCAGCCCCAGCATTTT
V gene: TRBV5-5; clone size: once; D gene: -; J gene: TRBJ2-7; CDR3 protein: CASSFSGTGGYF; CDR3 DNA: TGTGCCAGCAGCTTCTCCGGGACCGGGGGGTACTTC
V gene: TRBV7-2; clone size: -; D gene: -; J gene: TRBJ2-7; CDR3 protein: CASSLEARNSYEQYF; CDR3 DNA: TGTGCCAGCAGCTTAGAGGCCAGAAACTCCTACGAGCAGTACTTC
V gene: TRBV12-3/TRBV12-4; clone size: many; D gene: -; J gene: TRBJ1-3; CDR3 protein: CASSFGSSGNTIYF; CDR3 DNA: TGTGCCAGCAGTTTTGGTTCCTCTGGAAACACCATATATTTT
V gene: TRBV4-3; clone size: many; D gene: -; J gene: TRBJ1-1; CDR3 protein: CASSQDGLPENTEAFF; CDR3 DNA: TGCGCCAGCAGCCAAGACGGTTTGCCAGAGAACACTGAAGCTTTCTTT
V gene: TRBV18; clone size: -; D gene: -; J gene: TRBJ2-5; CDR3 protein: CAGSRRQEDQETQYF; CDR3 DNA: TGTGCCGGCTCACGTAGGCAGGAAGACCAAGAGACCCAGTACTTC
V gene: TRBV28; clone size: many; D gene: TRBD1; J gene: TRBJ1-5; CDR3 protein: CASSSGTVGNQPQHF; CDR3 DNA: TGTGCCAGCAGCTCCGGGACAGTAGGCAATCAGCCCCAGCATTTT
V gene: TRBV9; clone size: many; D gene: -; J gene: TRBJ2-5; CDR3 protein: CASSVEASQETQYF; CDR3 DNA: TGTGCCAGCAGCGTAGAGGCCAGCCAAGAGACCCAGTACTTC
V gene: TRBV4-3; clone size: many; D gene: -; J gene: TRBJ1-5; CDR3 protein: CASSQDLAVNQPQHF; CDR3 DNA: TGCGCCAGCAGCCAAGATTTGGCAGTAAATCAGCCCCAGCATTTT
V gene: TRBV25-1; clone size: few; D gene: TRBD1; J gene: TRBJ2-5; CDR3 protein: CASSGTGVQETQYF; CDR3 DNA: TGTGCCAGCAGCGGCACAGGGGTCCAAGAGACCCAGTACTTC
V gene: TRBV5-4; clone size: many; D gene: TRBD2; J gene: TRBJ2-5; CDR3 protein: CASSPSGSFGNQETQYF; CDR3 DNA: TGTGCCAGCAGCCCTAGCGGGAGCTTCGGTAACCAAGAGACCCAGTACTTC
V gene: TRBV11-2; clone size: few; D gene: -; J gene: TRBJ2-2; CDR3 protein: CASSSPNWTFELFF; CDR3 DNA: TGTGCCAGCAGCTCCCCAAATTGGACCTTCGAGCTGTTTTTT
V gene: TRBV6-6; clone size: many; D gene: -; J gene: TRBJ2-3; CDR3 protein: CASSKSSGFTDTQYF; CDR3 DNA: TGTGCCAGCAGTAAATCTTCGGGCTTCACAGATACGCAGTATTTT
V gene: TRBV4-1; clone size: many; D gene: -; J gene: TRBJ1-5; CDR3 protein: CASSQEIGSRDQPQHF; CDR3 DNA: TGCGCCAGCAGCCAAGAGATTGGGTCAAGAGATCAGCCCCAGCATTTT
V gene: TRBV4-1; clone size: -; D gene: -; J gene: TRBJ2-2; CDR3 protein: CASSLGTGSTGELFF; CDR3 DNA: TGCGCCAGCAGCCTTGGTACAGGGAGCACCGGGGAGCTGTTTTTT
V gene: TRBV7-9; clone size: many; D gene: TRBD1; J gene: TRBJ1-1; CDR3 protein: CASSVQTGRLTEAFF; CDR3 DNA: TGTGCCAGCAGCGTGCAGACAGGGCGGTTGACTGAAGCTTTCTTT
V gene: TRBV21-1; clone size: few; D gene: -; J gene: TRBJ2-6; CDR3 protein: CASSKWGGDRSHLWSNVLTF; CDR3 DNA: TGTGCCAGCAGCAAATGGGGGGGGGACAGATCTCATCTTTGGTCCAACGTCCTGACTTTC
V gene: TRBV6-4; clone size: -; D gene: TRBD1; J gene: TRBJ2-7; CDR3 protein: CASSGSFWTGSYEQYF; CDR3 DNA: TGCGCCAGCAGTGGCTCTTTTTGGACAGGGTCCTACGAGCAGTACTTC
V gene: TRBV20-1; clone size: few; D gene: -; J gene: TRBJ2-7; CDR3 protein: CSARGGYYEQYF; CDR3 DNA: TGCAGTGCGAGAGGGGGATACTACGAGCAGTACTTC
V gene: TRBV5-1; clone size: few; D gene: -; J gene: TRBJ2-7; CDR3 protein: CASSPLTGYEQYF; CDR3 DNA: TGCGCCAGCAGCCCTTTAACAGGATACGAGCAGTACTTC
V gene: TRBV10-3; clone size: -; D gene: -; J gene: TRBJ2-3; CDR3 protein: CAISETRAGSTDTQYF; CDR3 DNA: TGTGCCATCAGTGAGACAAGGGCGGGGAGCACAGATACGCAGTATTTT
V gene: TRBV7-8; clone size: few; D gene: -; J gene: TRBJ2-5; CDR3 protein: CASSFEEAQYF; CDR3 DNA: TGTGCCAGCAGCTTTGAGGAGGCCCAGTACTTC
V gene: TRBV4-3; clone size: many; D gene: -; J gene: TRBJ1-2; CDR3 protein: CASSQDTGLGFTANYGYTF; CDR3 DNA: TGCGCCAGCAGCCAAGACACAGGGTTGGGGTTCACCGCTAACTATGGCTACACCTTC
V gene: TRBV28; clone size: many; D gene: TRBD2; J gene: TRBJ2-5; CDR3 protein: CASTRREGLSETQYF; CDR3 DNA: TGTGCCAGCACCCGCCGGGAGGGGCTGAGTGAGACCCAGTACTTC
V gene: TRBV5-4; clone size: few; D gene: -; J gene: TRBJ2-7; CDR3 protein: CASSHTLDSYEQYF; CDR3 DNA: TGTGCCAGCAGCCACACGCTCGACAGCTACGAGCAGTACTTC
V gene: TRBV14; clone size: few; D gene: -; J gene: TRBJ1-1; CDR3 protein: CASSQDLLGAANTEAFF; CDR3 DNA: TGTGCCAGCAGCCAAGATCTCCTGGGAGCAGCGAACACTGAAGCTTTCTTT
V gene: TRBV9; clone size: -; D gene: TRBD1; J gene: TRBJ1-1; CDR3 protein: CASSTPGGTNTEAFF; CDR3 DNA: TGTGCCAGCAGCACTCCAGGGGGGACTAACACTGAAGCTTTCTTT
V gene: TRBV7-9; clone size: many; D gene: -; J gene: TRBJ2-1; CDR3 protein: CASRAGQPQFF; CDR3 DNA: TGTGCCAGCAGAGCGGGACAGCCCCAGTTCTTC
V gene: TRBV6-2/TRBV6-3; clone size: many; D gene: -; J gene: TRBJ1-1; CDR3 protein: CASSYGQGITPNTEAFF; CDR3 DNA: TGTGCCAGCAGTTACGGGCAGGGAATAACCCCGAACACTGAAGCTTTCTTT
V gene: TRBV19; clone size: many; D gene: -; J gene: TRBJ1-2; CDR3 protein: CASSKDYGYTF; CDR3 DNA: TGTGCCAGTAGTAAGGACTATGGCTACACCTTC
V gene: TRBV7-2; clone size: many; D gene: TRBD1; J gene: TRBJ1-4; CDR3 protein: CASSPTGGLEKLFF; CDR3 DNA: TGTGCCAGCAGCCCGACAGGGGGCCTTGAAAAACTGTTTTTT
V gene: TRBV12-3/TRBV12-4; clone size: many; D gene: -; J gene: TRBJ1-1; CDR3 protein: CASSSYEGLNTEAFF; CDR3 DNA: TGTGCCAGCAGTTCCTATGAGGGCCTGAACACTGAAGCTTTCTTT
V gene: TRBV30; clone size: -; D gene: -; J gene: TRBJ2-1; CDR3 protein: CAWRAKYNEQFF; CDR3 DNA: TGTGCCTGGAGGGCTAAATACAATGAGCAGTTCTTC
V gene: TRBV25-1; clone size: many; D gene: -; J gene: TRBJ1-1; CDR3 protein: CASSAFGPKADTEAFF; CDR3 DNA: TGTGCCAGCAGTGCTTTTGGACCTAAGGCGGACACTGAAGCTTTCTTT
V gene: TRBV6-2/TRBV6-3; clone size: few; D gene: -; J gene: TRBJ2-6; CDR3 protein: CASSYLWETGANVLTF; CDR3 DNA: TGTGCCAGCAGTTATTTATGGGAGACTGGGGCCAACGTCCTGACTTTC
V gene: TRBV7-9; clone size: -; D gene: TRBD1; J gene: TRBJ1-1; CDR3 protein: CASSLGRGPITEAFF; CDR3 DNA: TGTGCCAGCAGCTTAGGCAGGGGGCCGATAACTGAAGCTTTCTTT
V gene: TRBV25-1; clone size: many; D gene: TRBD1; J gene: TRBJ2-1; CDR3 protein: CASSESGGQGHYNEQFF; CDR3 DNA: TGTGCCAGCAGTGAATCGGGGGGACAGGGTCACTACAATGAGCAGTTCTTC
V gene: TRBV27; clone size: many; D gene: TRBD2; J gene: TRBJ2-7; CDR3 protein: CASSLSAGGYEQYF; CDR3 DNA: TGTGCCAGCAGTTTATCAGCGGGAGGGTACGAGCAGTACTTC
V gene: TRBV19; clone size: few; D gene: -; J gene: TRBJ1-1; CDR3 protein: CCSGVGTEAFF; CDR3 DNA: TGTTGTTCCGGGGTTGGCACTGAAGCTTTCTTT
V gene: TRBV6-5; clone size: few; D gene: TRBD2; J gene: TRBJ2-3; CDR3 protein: CASSYRAGGDTQYF; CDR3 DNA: TGTGCCAGCAGTTACCGAGCGGGAGGGGATACGCAGTATTTT
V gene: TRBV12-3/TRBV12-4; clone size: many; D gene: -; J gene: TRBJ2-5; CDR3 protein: CASSFHSPQETQYF; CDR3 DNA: TGTGCCAGCAGTTTCCATAGTCCTCAAGAGACCCAGTACTTC
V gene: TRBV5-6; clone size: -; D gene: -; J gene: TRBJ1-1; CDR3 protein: CASSLKTGRAFF; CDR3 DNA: TGTGCCAGCAGCTTGAAGACAGGACGGGCTTTCTTT
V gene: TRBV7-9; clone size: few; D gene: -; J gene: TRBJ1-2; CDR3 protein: CASSDAYGGYTF; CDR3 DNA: TGTGCCAGCTCGGACGCGTATGGTGGCTACACCTTC
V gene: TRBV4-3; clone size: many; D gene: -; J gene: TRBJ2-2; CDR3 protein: CASSQDVILYTGELFF; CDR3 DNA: TGCGCCAGCAGCCAAGATGTTATACTTTACACCGGGGAGCTGTTTTTT
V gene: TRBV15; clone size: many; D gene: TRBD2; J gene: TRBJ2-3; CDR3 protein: CATSRDQTSGGTDTQYF; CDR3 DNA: TGTGCCACCAGCAGAGACCAGACTAGCGGTGGTACAGATACGCAGTATTTT
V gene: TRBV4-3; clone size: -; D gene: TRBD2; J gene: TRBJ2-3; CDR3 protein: CASSQGLAGERTDTQYF; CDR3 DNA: TGCGCCAGCAGCCAAGGGCTAGCGGGAGAGCGGACAGATACGCAGTATTTT
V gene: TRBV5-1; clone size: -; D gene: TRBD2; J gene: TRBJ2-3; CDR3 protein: CASSFGSGGSTDTQYF; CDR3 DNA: TGCGCCAGCAGCTTTGGTAGCGGGGGGAGCACAGATACGCAGTATTTT
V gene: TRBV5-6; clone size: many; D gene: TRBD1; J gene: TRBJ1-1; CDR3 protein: CASSSLGQVRTEAFF; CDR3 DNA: TGTGCCAGCAGCTCACTAGGACAGGTTCGGACTGAAGCTTTCTTT